Below are 8 T cell receptor beta chains sequenced from a single sample in a study of sequential checkpoint blockade in melanoma. Assay: immunoSEQ multiplex PCR; the TCRdb copy retains only in-frame clones and omits some. This sample has approximately 28,000 clones; 65% to 85% occur once, and the top ten carry roughly 17%. Treatment here: randomized to nivolumab then ipilimumab (arm A) or the reverse (arm B). Sequences were derived from CD8+ T cells sorted from blood (inferred from file names), sampled from a patient given nivolumab and ipilimumab in sequence. The receptor source for this set is a human donor with melanoma.

The chain carries TRBV5-4 and TRBJ2-1; 7 nucleotides line up with TRBD2. Unmatched junction bases numbered 7, after V lost 0 bases and J lost 7 bases. The V gene's germline CDR1 is SGHNT and CDR2 YYREEE (reference sequence). There are 15 residues in the CDR3. CDR3 sequence reads: CASSLDAGAGNEQFF. DNA for the CDR3: TGTGCCAGCAGCTTGGATGCGGGAGCCGGGAATGAGCAGTTCTTC.

The V gene is TRBV11-2, the J gene TRBJ1-2; TRBD1 aligns across 7 bases. The CDR3 is made up of 15 amino acids. Trimming took 5 bases from V and 3 from J; bases not matched to a gene: 9. Germline assignment: CDR1 SGHAT and CDR2 FQNNGV. The CDR3 loop reads CASSPSTGVDYGYTF. The DNA of the CDR3 is TGTGCCAGCAGCCCATCCACAGGGGTTGACTATGGCTACACCTTC.

This clone was detected only a few times. The J gene is TRBJ1-2, the V gene TRBV9; maybe TRBD1 (5 bases). CDR1 SGDLS and CDR2 YYNGEE come from the germline V gene. Trimming pared 5 bases from V and 3 bases from J, leaving 20 bases between. The CDR3 is 16 amino acids. The CDR3 sequence is CASRLADTREDYGYTF. The CDR3 DNA sequence: TGTGCCAGCAGACTAGCGGACACCAGGGAGGACTATGGCTACACCTTC.

The chain recombines TRBV4-2 with TRBJ2-7; possible D gene TRBD2, 6 bases. There are 15 residues in the CDR3. CDR1 is LGHNA, CDR2 YNFKEQ, per germline. V lost 1 base and J 3 bases, leaving 13 bases between the germline ends. In DNA, the CDR3 is TGTGCCAGCAGCCAAGGGTCTAGCGAATTCTACGAGCAGTACTTC. Its protein product is CASSQGSSEFYEQYF.

The gene calls are TRBV6-6 and TRBJ2-5; D not resolved. This CDR3 has 13 amino acids. Trimming pared 1 base from V and 1 base from J, leaving 4 bases between. CDR1 and CDR2 (germline): MNHNY, SVGAGI (reference sequence). As DNA, the CDR3 is TGTGCCAGCAGTTACTGGGCCCAAGAGACCCAGTACTTC. Translating it yields CASSYWAQETQYF.

The chain employs TRBV6-5 and TRBJ2-6, with D tentatively TRBD2 (6 bases). This CDR3 has 16 amino acids. Germline assignment: CDR1 MNHEY and CDR2 SVGAGI. The V end lost 4 bases, the J end lost 4 bases, and 14 bases lay between the germline ends. The CDR3: CASSSGVVPGANVLTF. DNA of the CDR3: TGTGCCAGCAGTTCGGGGGTAGTGCCCGGGGCCAACGTCCTGACTTTC.

The CDR3 sequence is CASSSRTGGGSSYEQYF. The CDR3 nucleotides are TGTGCCAGCAGTTCCCGCACGGGCGGGGGTAGCTCCTACGAGCAGTACTTC. V usage is TRBV28 and J usage is TRBJ2-5, with TRBD2 matching 7 bases. The tail of the sequence fits TRBJ2-7 better, so the J call may be wrong. Germline CDR1 is MDHEN and CDR2 is SYDVKM. This CDR3 is built from 17 residues.

The J gene is TRBJ2-2, the V gene TRBV27, with 8 bases that match TRBD2. Germline V lookup: CDR1 MNHEY, CDR2 SMNVEV (reference sequence). Trimming cost V 6 bases and J 0 bases; bases outside gene matches: 0. The CDR3 sequence is 14 residues long. For the CDR3, the DNA is TGTGCCAGCAGACTAGCGGCGAACACCGGGGAGCTGTTTTTT. It yields the protein CASRLAANTGELFF.